This T cell receptor (beta chain) was observed in a study of cytomegalovirus exposure and HLA in healthy donors. For the study at large: Around 80 million unique TCR sequences came from HLA-typed donors in an early release. Findings and limits, study-wide: Highly shared sequence variants in one cluster were likely a sequencing artifact. Altogether, 170 or so TCR beta chains were recorded as cytomegalovirus-associated. A few CMV-associated chains were confirmed in vitro to be specific for CMV antigens.

The PCR ran on 60 Vbeta and 13 Jbeta primers. The assay was immunoSEQ multiplex PCR, and TCRdb's table has in-frame clones only and misses some. The sample contains some 110,000 clones, 65% to 90% of which appear only once. Looked up from germline, CDR1 is SGHRS and CDR2 is YFSETQ. Germline trimming cut 4 bases from V and 3 bases from J; bases unmatched to any gene: 4. This CDR3 is built from 15 residues. With respect to this clone: The antigen is undetermined.

The sample taken for sequencing was PBMCs. The V and J genes are TRBV5-1 and TRBJ2-6; 7 bases are shared with TRBD1. This TCR derives from a man under 40 in good health and CMV-seronegative. In nucleotides, the CDR3 is TGCGCCAGCAGCCAGACAGGGAGTGGGGCCAACGTCCTGACTTTC. This gives the protein CASSQTGSGANVLTF. Full variable domain (missing parts from reference TRBV5-1 and TRBJ2-6): KAGVTQTPRYLIKTRGQQVTLSCSPISGHRSVSWYQQTPGQGLQFLFEYFSETQRNKGNFPGRFSGRQFSNSRSEMNVSTLELGDSALYLCASSQTGSGANVLTFGAGSRLTVL.